This entry features one TCR beta chain sequence. The sample comes from a study of blood T cell repertoires in COVID-19. Across the study: PBMCs, B-cell-depleted T cells, or T cells were the source of the cDNA or gDNA that made up the material.

Trimming took 3 bases from V and 7 from J, leaving 6 bases between them. Looked up from germline, CDR1 is SGHVS and CDR2 is FNYEAQ. The CDR3 totals 12 residues. Here immunoSEQ multiplex PCR was the method, and the copy in TCRdb shows in-frame clones only, minus some. The table has about 180,000 clones, roughly 86% seen once. Participants' own reports of clinical history determined their cohort assignment. Sequenced sample: PBMCs or T cells enriched from blood (not recorded which). V and J are TRBV7-6 and TRBJ2-2; D unresolved. The receptor was isolated from a woman aged 25 to 45 who had recovered from COVID-19. CDR3 bases: TGTGCCAGCAGCTTGTTCCACGGGGAGCTGTTTTTT. Encoded protein: CASSLFHGELFF.